Included here is one T cell receptor (beta chain) sequence, with context. This entry comes from a study of OX40 agonist ivuxolimab in advanced cancers. Study overall: It was ivuxolimab, an agonistic anti-OX40 (CD134) antibody, that patients were treated with.

V was trimmed by 4 bases and J by 0 bases, leaving 3 bases between them. The CDR3 runs to 11 residues. Germline V gene data show CDR1 as SQVTM and CDR2 as ANQGSEA. The data were produced by immunoSEQ multiplex PCR, yet TCRdb's version contains in-frame clones alone and is incomplete. The sample records approximately 40,000 clones, about 88% being singletons. Sequenced material: CD4+ or CD8+ T cells sorted from blood, taken in a trial of the OX40 agonist ivuxolimab. This TCR came from an adult with an advanced solid tumor such as melanoma, head and neck, liver or kidney cancer. V is TRBV29-1 and J is TRBJ1-2; D remains unclear. CDR3 sequence reads: CSVAANYGYTF. The DNA of the CDR3 is TGCAGCGTTGCCGCTAACTATGGCTACACCTTC.